The 15 T cell receptor beta chains in this list originate from one sample, sequenced in a study of follicular helper T cells after annual influenza vaccination. This sample's time point: 2015-2016 season, pre-vaccination. This table comes from immunoSEQ multiplex PCR, and its TCRdb copy is limited to in-frame clones, with some not included. The sample yields roughly 15,000 clones, 75% to 80% seen once. The source material was CXCR5- memory CD4+ T cells sorted from blood, sampled on the day of influenza vaccination. These receptors were collected from an adult who received the influenza vaccine.

The chain has TRBV4-1 and TRBJ1-3; no firm D call. The CDR3 is 13 amino acids. The germline V and J ends were trimmed by 1 base and 1 base, with 2 bases remaining between them. Germline V gene data show CDR1 as MGHRA and CDR2 as YSYEKL. The CDR3: CASSQASGNTIYF. The CDR3 DNA sequence: TGCGCCAGCAGCCAAGCTTCTGGAAACACCATATATTTT.

This chain joins TRBV5-1 and TRBJ2-3; 14 bases align to TRBD2. In germline, CDR1 is SGHRS, CDR2 YFSETQ. The CDR3 runs to 19 residues. The V and J ends lost 4 bases and 2 bases, in that order; junction bases with no gene match: 12. The DNA of the CDR3 is TGCGCCAGCAGCCACACGGGACTAGCGGGGGACCAATCCACAGATACGCAGTATTTT. Translating it yields CASSHTGLAGDQSTDTQYF. The full variable domain, its missing parts supplied by reference TRBV5-1 and TRBJ2-3, is KAGVTQTPRYLIKTRGQQVTLSCSPISGHRSVSWYQQTPGQGLQFLFEYFSETQRNKGNFPGRFSGRQFSNSRSEMNVSTLELGDSALYLCASSHTGLAGDQSTDTQYFGPGTRLTVL.

The V gene is TRBV11-2, the J gene TRBJ2-1; D tentatively reads TRBD1 or TRBD2 (5 bases each). The CDR3 loop spans 16 amino acids. V lost 1 base, J lost 5 bases, and 15 bases lay in between. Per germline, CDR1 SGHAT and CDR2 FQNNGV. CDR3 DNA sequence: TGTGCCAGCAGCTTAGGTCGAGGGGATCCGCACAATGAGCAGTTCTTC. It translates to CASSLGRGDPHNEQFF.

The rearrangement joins TRBV5-4 to TRBJ2-5, with TRBD2 identical over 11 bases. CDR1 and CDR2 from the germline V gene are SGHNT and YYREEE (reference sequence). Unmatched junction bases numbered 11, after V lost 1 base and J lost 6 bases. The CDR3 has 17 amino acids. The CDR3 DNA is TGTGCCAGCAGCTTGTTCGGTAGCGGGGGGGCCGGCAAGACCCAGTACTTC. This translates into CASSLFGSGGAGKTQYF.

This chain connects TRBV6-5 to TRBJ1-2; 7 nucleotides match TRBD1. CDR1 and CDR2 (germline): MNHEY, SVGAGI. Germline trimming cut 7 bases from V and 5 bases from J; bases unmatched to any gene: 7. The CDR3 spans 13 residues. The CDR3 region is CASNTGVGYGYTF. CDR3 nucleotides: TGTGCCAGCAATACAGGGGTTGGGTATGGCTACACCTTC.

V and J are TRBV7-3 and TRBJ2-1, with D hard to call. This CDR3 has 13 amino acids. V shed 3 bases and J shed 9 bases, with 12 bases lying between them. CDR1 is SGHTA, CDR2 FQGTGA, per germline. The CDR3 loop is CASSFTRNGEQFF. CDR3 bases: TGTGCCAGCAGCTTCACCAGAAACGGTGAGCAGTTCTTC.

This clone appeared once. The rearrangement uses TRBV6-1 and TRBJ1-2, with D possibly matching TRBD1 (5 bases). Trimming left V 6 bases short and J 3 bases short, with 8 bases between. The CDR3 spans 12 residues. Looked up from germline, CDR1 is MNHNS and CDR2 is SASEGT. The CDR3 DNA sequence: TGTGCCAGCAGCCCCAGGGACTATGGCTACACCTTC. Protein sequence: CASSPRDYGYTF.

This chain connects TRBV7-2 to TRBJ1-6; 11 bases align to TRBD1. Trimming took 5 bases from V and 10 from J; bases not matched to a gene: 7. The CDR3 contains 15 residues. The V gene's germline CDR1 is SGHTA and CDR2 FQGNSA. Here the CDR3 reads CASSPSGTGGSPLHF. Written as DNA, the CDR3 is TGTGCCAGCAGCCCCTCCGGGACAGGGGGATCACCCCTCCACTTT.

The J gene is TRBJ1-3, the V gene TRBV11-1; D is undetermined. CDR3 length: 18 amino acids. Germline CDR1 and CDR2: SGHAT and FQDESV (reference sequence). V lost 7 bases, J lost 0 bases, and 22 bases lay in between. This chain's CDR3 is CASIRTILGHLSGNTIYF. In DNA, the CDR3 is TGTGCCAGCATCAGGACCATCCTCGGTCACCTCTCTGGAAACACCATATATTTT.

This clone showed up just a few times. V and J are TRBV5-1 and TRBJ2-7, with a possible D match to TRBD1 (6 bases). This CDR3 spans 13 amino acids. The germline V and J ends were trimmed by 2 bases and 5 bases, with 11 bases remaining between them. Germline V lookup: CDR1 SGHRS, CDR2 YFSETQ. CDR3 coding DNA: TGCGCCAGCAGCTTTGCAGGGGCGGACGAGCAGTACTTC. It is translated as CASSFAGADEQYF.

The chain links TRBV10-2 to TRBJ1-2, with 9 bases aligning to TRBD1. The CDR3 is made up of 13 amino acids. Germline V CDR1 and CDR2: WSHSY, SAAADI. The trim removed 4 bases at V and 3 bases at J, leaving 0 bases unmatched. The DNA of the CDR3 is TGCGCCAGCAGTGGGACAGGGGACTATGGCTACACCTTC. Translating gives CASSGTGDYGYTF.

The chain couples TRBV29-1 to TRBJ2-1; 13 bases are shared with TRBD2. After removal of 6 bases from V and 10 bases from J, the junction contained 15 bases not matched to a gene. Per germline, CDR1 SQVTM and CDR2 ANQGSEA. CDR3 length: 16 residues. CDR3 sequence: CSVALAGGPNRREQFF. CDR3 nucleotides: TGCAGCGTGGCACTAGCGGGGGGGCCTAACCGGCGGGAGCAGTTCTTC.

The V gene is TRBV7-6, the J gene TRBJ1-4, with D unclear. Per germline, CDR1 SGHVS and CDR2 FNYEAQ. CDR3 size: 14 residues. With 3 bases removed from V and 2 bases from J, the gap between germline ends came to 7 bases. In DNA form, the CDR3 reads TGTGCCAGCAGCTTGGGGTCGACTAATGAAAAACTGTTTTTT. It codes for CASSLGSTNEKLFF. The entire variable domain, with the rest obtained from reference TRBV7-6 and TRBJ1-4, is as follows: GAGVSQSPRYKVTKRGQDVALRCDPISGHVSLYWYRQALGQGPEFLTYFNYEAQQDKSGLPNDRFSAERPEGSISTLTIQRTEQRDSAMYRCASSLGSTNEKLFFGSGTQLSVL.

This clone was seen a handful of times. V and J are TRBV5-1 and TRBJ2-1; TRBD2 agrees at 11 bases. The CDR3 runs 16 residues. The V gene end was trimmed by 0 bases and the J gene end by 7 bases; junction bases not matched to a gene: 6. Per germline, CDR1 SGHRS and CDR2 YFSETQ. CDR3 in DNA: TGCGCCAGCAGCTTGGATATAGCGGGGGGGCAGAATGAGCAGTTCTTC. This gives the protein CASSLDIAGGQNEQFF.

The chain carries TRBV9 and TRBJ1-6, with TRBD1 as a possible D gene (6 bases). Germline CDR1 reads SGDLS; CDR2 reads YYNGEE. The CDR3 spans 15 residues. Between the trimmed V and J ends, which lost 0 bases and 5 bases, there was a span of 9 bases. The CDR3 DNA sequence: TGTGCCAGCAGCGTAGGCGGGGGCCATAATTCACCCCTCCACTTT. It specifies CASSVGGGHNSPLHF. Based on the CDR3 plus reference TRBV9 and TRBJ1-6, the full variable domain is DSGVTQTPKHLITATGQRVTLRCSPRSGDLSVYWYQQSLDQGLQFLIQYYNGEERAKGNILERFSAQQFPDLHSELNLSSLELGDSALYFCASSVGGGHNSPLHFGNGTRLTVT.